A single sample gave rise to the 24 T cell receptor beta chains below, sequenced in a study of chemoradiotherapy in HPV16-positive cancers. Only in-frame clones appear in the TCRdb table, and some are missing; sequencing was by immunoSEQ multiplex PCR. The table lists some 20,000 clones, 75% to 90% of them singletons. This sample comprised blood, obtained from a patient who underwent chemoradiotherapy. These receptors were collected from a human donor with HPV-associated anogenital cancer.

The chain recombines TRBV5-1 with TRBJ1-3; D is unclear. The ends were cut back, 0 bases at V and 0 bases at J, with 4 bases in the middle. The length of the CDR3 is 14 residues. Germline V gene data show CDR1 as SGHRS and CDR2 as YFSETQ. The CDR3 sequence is CASSLEGSGNTIYF. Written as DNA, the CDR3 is TGCGCCAGCAGCTTGGAAGGCTCTGGAAACACCATATATTTT.

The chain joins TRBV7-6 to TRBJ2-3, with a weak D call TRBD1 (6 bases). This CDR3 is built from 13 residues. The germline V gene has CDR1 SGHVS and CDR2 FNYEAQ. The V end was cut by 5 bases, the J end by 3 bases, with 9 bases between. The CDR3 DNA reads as TGTGCCAGCAGCACCGGACAGACAGATACGCAGTATTTT. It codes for CASSTGQTDTQYF.

In nucleotides, the CDR3 is TGTGCCATCAGTGCGGGACTCGGAGAGAATCAGCCCCAGCATTTT. This codes for CAISAGLGENQPQHF. The rearrangement uses TRBV10-3 and TRBJ1-5, with D possibly TRBD1 on 5 matching bases. The CDR3 contains 15 residues. The germline gives CDR1 ENHRY, CDR2 SYGVKD. V lost 4 bases and J lost 4, with 14 bases in between.

CDR3 nucleotides: TGTGCCAGCTCACCACCGTGGGGGATTGGGACTGAAGCTTTCTTT. Protein product: CASSPPWGIGTEAFF. This sequence joins TRBV18 and TRBJ1-1; D is perhaps TRBD1 (5 bases). Germline V gene data show CDR1 as KGHSH and CDR2 as LQKENI. Trimming pared 0 bases from V and 5 bases from J, leaving 13 bases between. The CDR3 loop spans 15 amino acids.

CDR3 DNA: TGTGCCAGCAGCCAAGTCCGGGACAGGGTCCACGAGCAGTACTTC. This translates into CASSQVRDRVHEQYF. The gene calls are TRBV4-2 and TRBJ2-7; 9 bases agree with TRBD1. CDR3 length equals 15 residues. V dropped 1 base and J dropped 5; count of bases not matched to a gene: 6. CDR1 is LGHNA, CDR2 YNFKEQ, per germline.

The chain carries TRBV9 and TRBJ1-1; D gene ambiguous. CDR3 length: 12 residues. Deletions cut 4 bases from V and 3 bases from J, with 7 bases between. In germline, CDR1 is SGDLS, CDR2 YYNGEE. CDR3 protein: CASSLVDTEAFF. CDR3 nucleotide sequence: TGTGCCAGCAGCCTGGTAGACACTGAAGCTTTCTTT.

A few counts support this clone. The CDR3 region is CASSLDGDRVYEQYF. CDR3 in DNA: TGTGCCAGCAGCTTAGATGGTGACAGGGTCTACGAGCAGTACTTC. The genes are TRBV11-2 and TRBJ2-7, with 7 positions matching TRBD1. With V trimmed by 0 bases and J by 3 bases, 5 bases remained unmatched. Germline CDR1 reads SGHAT; CDR2 reads FQNNGV. The CDR3 covers 15 residues.

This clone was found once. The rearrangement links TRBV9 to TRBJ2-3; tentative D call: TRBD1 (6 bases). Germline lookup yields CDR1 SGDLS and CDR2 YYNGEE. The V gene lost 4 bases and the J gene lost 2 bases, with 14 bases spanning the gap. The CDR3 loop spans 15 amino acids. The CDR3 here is CASSPGAGPTDTQYF. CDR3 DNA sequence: TGTGCCAGCAGCCCAGGGGCAGGGCCCACAGATACGCAGTATTTT.

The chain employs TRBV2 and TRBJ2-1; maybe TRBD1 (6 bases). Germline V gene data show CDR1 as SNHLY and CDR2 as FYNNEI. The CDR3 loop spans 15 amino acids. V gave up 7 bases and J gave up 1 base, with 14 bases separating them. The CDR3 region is CASNHRARSYNEQFF. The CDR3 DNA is TGTGCCAGCAATCACAGGGCCCGTTCCTACAATGAGCAGTTCTTC.

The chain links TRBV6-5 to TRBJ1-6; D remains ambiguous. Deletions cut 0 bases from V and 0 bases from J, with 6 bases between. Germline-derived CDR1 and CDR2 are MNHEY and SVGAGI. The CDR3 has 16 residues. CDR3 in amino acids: CASSYSGYSYNSPLHF. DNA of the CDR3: TGTGCCAGCAGTTACTCAGGATACTCCTATAATTCACCCCTCCACTTT.

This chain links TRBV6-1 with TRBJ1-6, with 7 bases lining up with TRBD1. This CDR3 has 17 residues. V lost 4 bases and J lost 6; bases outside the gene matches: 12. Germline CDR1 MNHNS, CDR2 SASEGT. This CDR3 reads CASSAKYRGGLNSPLHF. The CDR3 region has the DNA TGTGCCAGCAGTGCAAAATACAGGGGAGGTCTTAATTCACCCCTCCACTTT.

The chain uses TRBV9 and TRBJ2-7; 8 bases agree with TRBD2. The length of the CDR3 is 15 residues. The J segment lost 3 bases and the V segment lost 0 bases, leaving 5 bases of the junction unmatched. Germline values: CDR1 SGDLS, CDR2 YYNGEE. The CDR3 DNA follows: TGTGCCAGCAGCGTAGGGGCGGGGGGCCTCTACGAGCAGTACTTC. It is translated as CASSVGAGGLYEQYF.

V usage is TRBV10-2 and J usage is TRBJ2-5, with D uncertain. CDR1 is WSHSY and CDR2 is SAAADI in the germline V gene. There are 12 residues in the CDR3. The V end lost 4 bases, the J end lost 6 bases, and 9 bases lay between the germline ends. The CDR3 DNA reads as TGCGCCAGCAGTGGTGACACTAAGACCCAGTACTTC. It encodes CASSGDTKTQYF.

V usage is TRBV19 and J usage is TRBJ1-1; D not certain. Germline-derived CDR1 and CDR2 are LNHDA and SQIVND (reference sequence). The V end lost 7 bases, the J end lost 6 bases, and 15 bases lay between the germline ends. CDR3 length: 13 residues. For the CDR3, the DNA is TGTGCCAGTACTATGGGGTCGGGTTCTGAAGCTTTCTTT. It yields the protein CASTMGSGSEAFF.

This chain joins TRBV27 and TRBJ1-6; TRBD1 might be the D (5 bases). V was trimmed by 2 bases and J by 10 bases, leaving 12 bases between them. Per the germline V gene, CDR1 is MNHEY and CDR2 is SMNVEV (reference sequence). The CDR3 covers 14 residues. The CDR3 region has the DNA TGTGCCAGCAGTTTAGAGGGGAATAGGTCACCCCTCCACTTT. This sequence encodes CASSLEGNRSPLHF.

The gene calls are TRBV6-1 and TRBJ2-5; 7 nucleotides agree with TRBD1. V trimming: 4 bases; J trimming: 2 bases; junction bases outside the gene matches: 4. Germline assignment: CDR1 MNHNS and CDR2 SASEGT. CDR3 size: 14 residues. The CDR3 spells CASSGGGQQETQYF. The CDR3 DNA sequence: TGTGCCAGCAGTGGTGGGGGACAGCAAGAGACCCAGTACTTC.

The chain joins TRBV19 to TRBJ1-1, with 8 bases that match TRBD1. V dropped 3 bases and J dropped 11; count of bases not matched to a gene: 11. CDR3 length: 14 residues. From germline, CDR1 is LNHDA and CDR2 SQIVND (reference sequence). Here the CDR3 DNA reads TGTGCCAGTAGTATCGAGGGGCAGGGGGCGAATGCTTTCTTT. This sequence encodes CASSIEGQGANAFF.

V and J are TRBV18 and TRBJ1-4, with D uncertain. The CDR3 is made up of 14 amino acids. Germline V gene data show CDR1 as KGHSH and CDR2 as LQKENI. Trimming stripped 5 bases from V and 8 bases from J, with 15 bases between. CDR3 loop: CASSAGQGREKLFF. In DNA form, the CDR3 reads TGTGCCAGCTCAGCGGGCCAAGGAAGAGAAAAACTGTTTTTT.

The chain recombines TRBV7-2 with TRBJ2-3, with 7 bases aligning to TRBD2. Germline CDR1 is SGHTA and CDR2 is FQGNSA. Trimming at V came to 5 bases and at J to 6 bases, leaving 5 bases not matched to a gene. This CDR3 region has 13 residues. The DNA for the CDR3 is TGTGCCAGCAGCCCCCTTAGCGGGGATACGCAGTATTTT. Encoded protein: CASSPLSGDTQYF.

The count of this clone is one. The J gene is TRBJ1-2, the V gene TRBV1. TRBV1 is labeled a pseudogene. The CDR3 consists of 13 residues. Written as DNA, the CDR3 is TGCACCAGCAGCCAAGTCAGGTCGCGGGGCTACACCTTC. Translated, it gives CTSSQVRSRGYTF.

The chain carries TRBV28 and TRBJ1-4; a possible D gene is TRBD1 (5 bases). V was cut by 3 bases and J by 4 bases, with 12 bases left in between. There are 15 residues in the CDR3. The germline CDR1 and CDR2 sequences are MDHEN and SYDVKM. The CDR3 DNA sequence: TGTGCCAGCAGTTTGTCAGGGACTAGTAATGAAAAACTGTTTTTT. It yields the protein CASSLSGTSNEKLFF.

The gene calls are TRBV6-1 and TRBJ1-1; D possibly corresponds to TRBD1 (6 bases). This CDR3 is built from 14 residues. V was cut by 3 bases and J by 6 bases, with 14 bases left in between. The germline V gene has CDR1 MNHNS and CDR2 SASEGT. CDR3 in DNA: TGTGCCAGCAGTGATACAGGGATACCACCTGAAGCTTTCTTT. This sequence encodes CASSDTGIPPEAFF.

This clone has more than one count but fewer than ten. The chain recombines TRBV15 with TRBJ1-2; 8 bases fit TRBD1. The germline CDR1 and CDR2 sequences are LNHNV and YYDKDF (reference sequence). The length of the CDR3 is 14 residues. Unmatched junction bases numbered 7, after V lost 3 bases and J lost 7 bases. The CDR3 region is CATSSFGQGLGYTF. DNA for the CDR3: TGTGCCACCAGCAGTTTCGGACAGGGCCTTGGCTACACCTTC. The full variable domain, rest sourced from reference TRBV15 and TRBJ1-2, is DAMVIQNPRYQVTQFGKPVTLSCSQTLNHNVMYWYQQKSSQAPKLLFHYYDKDFNNEADTPDNFQSRRPNTSFCFLDIRSPGLGDTAMYLCATSSFGQGLGYTFGSGTRLTVV.

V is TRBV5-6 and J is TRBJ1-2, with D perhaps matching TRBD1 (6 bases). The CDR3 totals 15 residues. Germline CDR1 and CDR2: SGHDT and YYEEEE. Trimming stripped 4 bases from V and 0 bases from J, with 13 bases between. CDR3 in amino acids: CASSTGHLSNYGYTF. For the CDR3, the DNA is TGTGCCAGCAGCACGGGACACCTTTCTAACTATGGCTACACCTTC.